These 19 T cell receptor beta chains originate from one sample sequenced in a study of blood T cell repertoires in COVID-19. Sequenced by immunoSEQ multiplex PCR; TCRdb stores in-frame clones only, minus some. Among 86,000 or so clones listed, roughly four fifths were seen once. Sequences were obtained from peripheral blood. The source of these receptors is a woman over 75 with acute or convalescent COVID-19.

In its sample, this clone was seen once. The CDR3 DNA sequence: TGTGCCAGCAGCCCCCCCAGGGGAAGAGGCTCTGGAAACACCATATATTTT. Translation gives CASSPPRGRGSGNTIYF. The chain recombines TRBV11-3 with TRBJ1-3, with D tentatively TRBD1 (6 bases). This CDR3 has 17 amino acids. Germline CDR1 is SGHNT and CDR2 is YENEEA. The V gene lost 5 bases and the J gene lost 0 bases, with 17 bases spanning the gap.

The rearrangement uses TRBV6-5 and TRBJ1-2; TRBD1 agrees at 8 bases. Germline lookup yields CDR1 MNHEY and CDR2 SVGAGI. The trim removed 5 bases at V and 8 bases at J, leaving 7 bases unmatched. This CDR3 region has 13 residues. The CDR3 DNA reads as TGTGCCAGCAGTAAGGACAGGGTGAGCGGCTACACCTTC. Its translation: CASSKDRVSGYTF.

This clone was seen a handful of times. The chain couples TRBV28 to TRBJ2-7; D is uncertain. Between the trimmed V and J ends, which lost 3 bases and 7 bases, there was a span of 13 bases. In germline, CDR1 is MDHEN, CDR2 SYDVKM. This CDR3 comprises 13 residues. CDR3 in amino acids: CASSFWRAGEQYF. Written as DNA, the CDR3 is TGTGCCAGCAGTTTCTGGCGAGCCGGGGAGCAGTACTTC.

J is TRBJ2-1 and V is TRBV24-1, with 11 bases aligning to TRBD1. The V gene's germline CDR1 is KGHDR and CDR2 SFDVKD. The CDR3 loop spans 15 amino acids. V lost 4 bases and J lost 9; bases outside the gene matches: 7. The CDR3 DNA reads as TGTGCCACCAGTGAGCCGGGACAGGGGGTGGGTGAGCAGTTCTTC. This sequence encodes CATSEPGQGVGEQFF.

The J gene is TRBJ1-5, the V gene TRBV2; no clear D. Germline V gene sequence: CDR1 SNHLY, CDR2 FYNNEI. V lost 5 bases, J lost 7 bases, and 9 bases lay in between. The CDR3 covers 12 residues. The CDR3 here is CASSSSRQPQHF. The CDR3 DNA is TGTGCCAGCAGTTCCTCCCGGCAGCCCCAGCATTTT.

The V gene is TRBV5-1, the J gene TRBJ1-2; D possibly corresponds to TRBD1 (6 bases). There are 16 residues in the CDR3. Germline assignment: CDR1 SGHRS and CDR2 YFSETQ. V was cut by 1 base and J by 3 bases, with 16 bases left in between. As DNA, the CDR3 is TGCGCCAGCAGCTTGTCGACAGGTGGGGTTGACTATGGCTACACCTTC. It is translated as CASSLSTGGVDYGYTF.

The rearrangement uses TRBV6-5 and TRBJ1-1; D unclear. The germline V and J ends were trimmed by 5 bases and 0 bases, with 10 bases remaining between them. This CDR3 has 14 amino acids. The V gene's germline CDR1 is MNHEY and CDR2 SVGAGI. DNA of the CDR3: TGTGCCAGCAGTCAAATCGACTTGAACACTGAAGCTTTCTTT. It is translated as CASSQIDLNTEAFF.

The chain combines TRBV5-1 with TRBJ1-3; D is uncertain. Germline lookup yields CDR1 SGHRS and CDR2 YFSETQ. V was shortened by 4 bases and J by 4 bases, with 15 bases between the two germline ends. This CDR3 spans 15 amino acids. The CDR3 here is CASSPQEARGNTIYF. CDR3 sequence (DNA): TGCGCCAGCAGCCCTCAGGAGGCTCGAGGAAACACCATATATTTT.

V is TRBV25-1 and J is TRBJ2-7; tentatively, D is TRBD1 (5 bases). Trimming removed 6 bases at V and 3 bases at J, with 15 bases between. CDR1 is MGHDK and CDR2 is SYGVNS in the germline V gene. The CDR3 runs 14 residues. The CDR3 protein is CASSVAGSNYEQYF. DNA of the CDR3: TGTGCCAGCAGCGTGGCAGGGTCCAACTACGAGCAGTACTTC.

V usage is TRBV7-9 and J usage is TRBJ2-1; tentatively, D is TRBD2 (7 bases). The CDR3 has 13 amino acids. The V end lost 5 bases, the J end lost 9 bases, and 14 bases lay between the germline ends. Germline CDR1 is SEHNR and CDR2 is FQNEAQ (reference sequence). This CDR3 is CASSQLGGGEQFF. The DNA for the CDR3 is TGTGCCAGCAGCCAACTAGGGGGGGGTGAGCAGTTCTTC. The whole variable domain, filled in from reference TRBV7-9 and TRBJ2-1, reads DTGVSQNPRHKITKRGQNVTFRCDPISEHNRLYWYRQTLGQGPEFLTYFQNEAQLEKSRLLSDRFSAERPKGSFSTLEIQRTEQGDSAMYLCASSQLGGGEQFFGPGTRLTVL.

The chain couples TRBV7-8 to TRBJ2-3; D gene ambiguous. Trimming removed 3 bases from V and 6 bases from J, with 10 bases in between. The CDR3 covers 13 residues. Germline CDR1 SGHVS, CDR2 FQNEAQ. The CDR3 region is CASSFEVEDTQYF. Here the CDR3 DNA reads TGTGCCAGCAGCTTCGAGGTCGAGGATACGCAGTATTTT.

The chain employs TRBV5-1 and TRBJ2-1; possible D gene TRBD2, 5 bases. The germline V gene has CDR1 SGHRS and CDR2 YFSETQ. Trimming stripped 3 bases from V and 0 bases from J, with 19 bases between. This CDR3 is 18 amino acids long. The CDR3 DNA reads as TGCGCCAGCAGCTCTGACGTACTAGGGAGTAGCTCCTACAATGAGCAGTTCTTC. Protein product: CASSSDVLGSSSYNEQFF. The whole variable domain, remainder taken from reference TRBV5-1 and TRBJ2-1, is KAGVTQTPRYLIKTRGQQVTLSCSPISGHRSVSWYQQTPGQGLQFLFEYFSETQRNKGNFPGRFSGRQFSNSRSEMNVSTLELGDSALYLCASSSDVLGSSSYNEQFFGPGTRLTVL.

V and J are TRBV6-1 and TRBJ2-1, with no clear D. The CDR3 totals 15 residues. The germline V and J ends were trimmed by 2 bases and 9 bases, with 17 bases remaining between them. CDR1 MNHNS and CDR2 SASEGT come from the germline V gene. Here the CDR3 reads CASSEMELRSSEQFF. The CDR3 region has the DNA TGTGCCAGCAGTGAAATGGAGCTACGTTCTAGTGAGCAGTTCTTC.

The V gene is TRBV6-5, the J gene TRBJ1-5; D perhaps matches TRBD1 (6 bases). Germline assignment: CDR1 MNHEY and CDR2 SVGAGI. The length of the CDR3 is 14 residues. The V and J ends lost 2 bases and 5 bases respectively, with 10 bases between them. The CDR3 region is CASSYPTGYQPQHF. The CDR3, as DNA: TGTGCCAGCAGTTACCCTACAGGGTATCAGCCCCAGCATTTT.

The chain uses TRBV7-3 and TRBJ2-3; the match to TRBD2 covers 8 bases. V was clipped by 5 bases and J by 2 bases; unmatched bases: 9. The CDR3 runs 16 residues. The germline V gene has CDR1 SGHTA and CDR2 FQGTGA. For the CDR3, the DNA is TGTGCCAGCAGCCAACAAGCGGGGGCAACCACAGATACGCAGTATTTT. Translating it yields CASSQQAGATTDTQYF.

The chain has TRBV6-5 and TRBJ2-7; 9 nucleotides agree with TRBD1. The CDR3 is made up of 14 amino acids. The V gene's germline CDR1 is MNHEY and CDR2 SVGAGI. Trimming at V came to 6 bases and at J to 3 bases, leaving 6 bases not matched to a gene. The CDR3 DNA reads TGTGCCAGCAGCCTAACAGGGGGCTTCTACGAGCAGTACTTC. Residues: CASSLTGGFYEQYF.

This clone was detected a few times. The rearrangement joins TRBV5-1 to TRBJ2-3, with TRBD1 as a possible D gene (5 bases). CDR3 length equals 15 residues. Trimming shortened V by 4 bases and J by 0 bases, and 12 bases separated the two germline ends. The V gene's germline CDR1 is SGHRS and CDR2 YFSETQ. The CDR3 spells CASSPTTVSTDTQYF. The CDR3 nucleotides are TGCGCCAGCAGCCCGACGACAGTCAGCACAGATACGCAGTATTTT.

The chain links TRBV3-1 (or the pseudogene TRBV3-2) to TRBJ1-1; D gene uncertain. Germline CDR1 and CDR2: LGHDT and YNNKEL (reference sequence). The CDR3 loop spans 14 amino acids. V was clipped by 0 bases and J by 1 base, with 6 bases between them. The DNA for the CDR3 is TGTGCCAGCAGCCAAGATAATAAGAACACTGAAGCTTTCTTT. Its translation: CASSQDNKNTEAFF.

The genes are TRBV28 and TRBJ1-4; D uncertain. Trimming shortened V by 5 bases and J by 7 bases, and 14 bases separated the two germline ends. Germline V gene data show CDR1 as MDHEN and CDR2 as SYDVKM. There are 14 residues in the CDR3. The CDR3 sequence: CASSRGVLGEKLFF. The CDR3 nucleotides read TGTGCCAGCAGTCGCGGGGTACTCGGTGAAAAACTGTTTTTT.